These T cell receptor beta chains were read from a single sample in a study of OX40 agonist ivuxolimab in advanced cancers. Assay used: immunoSEQ multiplex PCR; TCRdb lists only in-frame clones, some missing. The sample lists under 85,000 clones; around 84% were seen once. Sequences were derived from CD4+ or CD8+ T cells sorted from blood, sampled in a trial of the OX40 agonist ivuxolimab. The source is an adult with an advanced solid tumor such as melanoma, head and neck, liver or kidney cancer. Each CDR3 is given with its conserved first and last residue. The D gene is left open where the match is weak. Expanded clones get a size class; other rows say once, few or many, or leave the size out.

v_gene: TRBV18; d_gene: NA; abundance: NA; j_gene: TRBJ1-1; CDR3aa: CASSPQDSNTEAFF; CDR3nt: TGTGCCAGCTCACCTCAGGACAGTAACACTGAAGCTTTCTTT
v_gene: TRBV6-5; d_gene: TRBD1; abundance: NA; j_gene: TRBJ1-1; CDR3aa: CASSYPGQVRPEAFF; CDR3nt: TGTGCCAGCAGTTACCCCGGACAGGTCAGACCTGAAGCTTTCTTT
v_gene: TRBV7-9; d_gene: TRBD2; abundance: NA; j_gene: TRBJ2-3; CDR3aa: CASSPRSSSGASTDTQYF; CDR3nt: TGTGCCAGCAGCCCGAGGAGCAGTAGCGGGGCTAGCACAGATACGCAGTATTTT
v_gene: TRBV5-1; d_gene: NA; abundance: once; j_gene: TRBJ2-3; CDR3aa: CASSLDRTDTQYF; CDR3nt: TGCGCCAGCAGCTTGGATAGGACAGATACGCAGTATTTT
v_gene: TRBV7-9; d_gene: TRBD1; abundance: NA; j_gene: TRBJ2-2; CDR3aa: CASSSYRGNTGELFF; CDR3nt: TGTGCCAGCAGCTCTTACAGGGGGAACACCGGGGAGCTGTTTTTT
v_gene: TRBV11-2; d_gene: NA; abundance: NA; j_gene: TRBJ2-1; CDR3aa: CASRSLRLSYNEQFF; CDR3nt: TGTGCCAGCAGATCCCTACGACTCTCCTACAATGAGCAGTTCTTC
v_gene: TRBV15; d_gene: NA; abundance: NA; j_gene: TRBJ1-5; CDR3aa: CATSRDPGGNQPQHF; CDR3nt: TGTGCCACCAGCAGAGATCCCGGGGGCAATCAGCCCCAGCATTTT
v_gene: TRBV5-4; d_gene: NA; abundance: NA; j_gene: TRBJ2-3; CDR3aa: CASSLGVRGGTDTQYF; CDR3nt: TGTGCCAGCAGCTTGGGCGTGCGGGGAGGCACAGATACGCAGTATTTT
v_gene: TRBV6-5; d_gene: TRBD1; abundance: NA; j_gene: TRBJ1-1; CDR3aa: CASRLTGENTEAFF; CDR3nt: TGTGCCAGCAGACTCACAGGGGAGAACACTGAAGCTTTCTTT
v_gene: TRBV11-3; d_gene: NA; abundance: NA; j_gene: TRBJ2-1; CDR3aa: CASSFRTESYEQFF; CDR3nt: TGTGCCAGCAGCTTCAGGACAGAATCGTATGAGCAGTTCTTC
v_gene: TRBV27; d_gene: NA; abundance: NA; j_gene: TRBJ2-7; CDR3aa: CASSYNHFYEQYF; CDR3nt: TGTGCCAGCAGTTATAATCACTTCTACGAGCAGTACTTC
v_gene: TRBV6-5; d_gene: NA; abundance: NA; j_gene: TRBJ1-6; CDR3aa: CASSYTGANSPLHF; CDR3nt: TGTGCCAGCAGTTACACGGGGGCAAATTCACCCCTCCACTTT
v_gene: TRBV27; d_gene: TRBD1; abundance: NA; j_gene: TRBJ1-1; CDR3aa: CASSGPDRGVLGAFF; CDR3nt: TGTGCCAGCAGTGGACCAGACAGGGGCGTTCTAGGAGCTTTCTTT
v_gene: TRBV19; d_gene: NA; abundance: NA; j_gene: TRBJ2-1; CDR3aa: CASSIVSKSLSYNEQFF; CDR3nt: TGTGCCAGTAGTATAGTCTCGAAGTCTCTCTCCTACAATGAGCAGTTCTTC
v_gene: TRBV5-1; d_gene: TRBD1; abundance: few; j_gene: TRBJ2-6; CDR3aa: CASSVGTGGAGANVLTF; CDR3nt: TGCGCCAGCAGCGTCGGGACAGGGGGGGCTGGGGCCAACGTCCTGACTTTC
v_gene: TRBV5-1; d_gene: NA; abundance: NA; j_gene: TRBJ2-6; CDR3aa: CASSLAQPSGANVLTF; CDR3nt: TGCGCCAGCAGCTTGGCCCAACCCTCTGGGGCCAACGTCCTGACTTTC
v_gene: TRBV5-6; d_gene: TRBD1; abundance: once; j_gene: TRBJ1-1; CDR3aa: CASSVWDRSANTEAFF; CDR3nt: TGTGCCAGCAGCGTGTGGGACAGGTCGGCGAACACTGAAGCTTTCTTT
v_gene: TRBV29-1; d_gene: TRBD1; abundance: NA; j_gene: TRBJ2-7; CDR3aa: CSVSTGDHEQYF; CDR3nt: TGCAGCGTTTCAACAGGGGACCACGAGCAGTACTTC
v_gene: TRBV6-6; d_gene: NA; abundance: NA; j_gene: TRBJ1-2; CDR3aa: CASRSGAVRGYTF; CDR3nt: TGTGCCAGCAGATCAGGGGCGGTGAGAGGCTACACCTTC
v_gene: TRBV15; d_gene: NA; abundance: NA; j_gene: TRBJ2-2; CDR3aa: CATSRDGVGFSGELFF; CDR3nt: TGTGCCACCAGCAGAGATGGCGTGGGGTTCAGCGGGGAGCTGTTTTTT
v_gene: TRBV7-2; d_gene: NA; abundance: once; j_gene: TRBJ1-1; CDR3aa: CASTTKMGGRITEAFF; CDR3nt: TGTGCCAGCACCACTAAAATGGGGGGGCGGATCACTGAAGCTTTCTTT
v_gene: TRBV5-1; d_gene: TRBD1; abundance: NA; j_gene: TRBJ1-1; CDR3aa: CASSSTGTGMNTEAFF; CDR3nt: TGCGCCAGCAGCTCTACCGGGACAGGGATGAACACTGAAGCTTTCTTT
v_gene: TRBV10-3; d_gene: NA; abundance: NA; j_gene: TRBJ2-7; CDR3aa: CAISTLRGQNYEQYF; CDR3nt: TGTGCCATCTCCACCCTTCGCGGACAGAATTACGAGCAGTACTTC
v_gene: TRBV19; d_gene: NA; abundance: NA; j_gene: TRBJ1-1; CDR3aa: CASTPTVNTEAFF; CDR3nt: TGTGCCAGTACCCCGACGGTGAACACTGAAGCTTTCTTT
v_gene: TRBV7-2; d_gene: NA; abundance: NA; j_gene: TRBJ2-7; CDR3aa: CASSLGRIGSYEQYF; CDR3nt: TGTGCCAGCAGCTTAGGCAGAATAGGCTCCTACGAGCAGTACTTC
v_gene: TRBV6-6; d_gene: NA; abundance: NA; j_gene: TRBJ2-1; CDR3aa: CASRWAHEQFF; CDR3nt: TGTGCCAGCAGGTGGGCACATGAGCAGTTCTTC
v_gene: TRBV7-2; d_gene: NA; abundance: NA; j_gene: TRBJ2-3; CDR3aa: CASSARYGTQYF; CDR3nt: TGTGCCAGCAGCGCCCGTTATGGTACGCAGTATTTT
v_gene: TRBV11-2; d_gene: TRBD1; abundance: NA; j_gene: TRBJ2-3; CDR3aa: CASSSTGGLTDTQYF; CDR3nt: TGTGCCAGCAGCTCCACAGGGGGACTCACAGATACGCAGTATTTT
v_gene: TRBV6-5; d_gene: TRBD2; abundance: NA; j_gene: TRBJ2-7; CDR3aa: CASSYRRTSSYEQYF; CDR3nt: TGTGCCAGCAGTTACCGCAGGACTAGCAGCTACGAGCAGTACTTC
v_gene: TRBV6-5; d_gene: NA; abundance: once; j_gene: TRBJ1-3; CDR3aa: CASATKENTIYF; CDR3nt: TGTGCCAGCGCAACCAAGGAAAACACCATATATTTT
v_gene: TRBV6-5; d_gene: NA; abundance: few; j_gene: TRBJ2-3; CDR3aa: CASSYSRSPTDTQYF; CDR3nt: TGTGCCAGCAGTTACTCGAGGTCGCCCACAGATACGCAGTATTTT
v_gene: TRBV9; d_gene: TRBD1; abundance: NA; j_gene: TRBJ1-3; CDR3aa: CASSVGGQGQSGNTIYF; CDR3nt: TGTGCCAGCAGCGTAGGGGGACAGGGTCAATCTGGAAACACCATATATTTT
v_gene: TRBV7-3; d_gene: NA; abundance: NA; j_gene: TRBJ1-2; CDR3aa: CASSPNTGYGYTF; CDR3nt: TGTGCCAGCAGCCCCAACACGGGGTATGGCTACACCTTC
v_gene: TRBV15; d_gene: TRBD2; abundance: NA; j_gene: TRBJ2-2; CDR3aa: CATSKSGLAGYTGELFF; CDR3nt: TGTGCCACCAGCAAATCCGGACTAGCGGGATACACCGGGGAGCTGTTTTTT
v_gene: TRBV6-1; d_gene: TRBD1; abundance: NA; j_gene: TRBJ1-6; CDR3aa: CASSGDRGQGNSPLHF; CDR3nt: TGTGCCAGCAGTGGGGACAGGGGGCAAGGGAATTCACCCCTCCACTTT
v_gene: TRBV11-2; d_gene: TRBD1; abundance: once; j_gene: TRBJ1-2; CDR3aa: CASSLVFGQGVFGDGYTF; CDR3nt: TGTGCCAGCAGCTTAGTTTTCGGGCAGGGGGTCTTTGGTGATGGCTACACCTTC